This TCR beta chain was captured in a study of T cell changes during pregnancy in multiple sclerosis. The data were produced by immunoSEQ multiplex PCR, yet TCRdb's version contains in-frame clones alone and is incomplete. The table lists tens of thousands of clones, roughly 90% of them singletons. Germline values: CDR1 MGHRA, CDR2 YSYEKL. The CDR3 consists of 15 residues. Trimming took 3 bases from V and 7 from J; bases not matched to a gene: 7. V gene TRBV4-1 combines with J gene TRBJ2-7, with 12 bases aligning to TRBD2. Sample: peripheral blood, taken in the first trimester of pregnancy. The sequence was collected from a female donor in good health, enrolled as a control in a pregnancy study. The CDR3 loop is CASSHKTSGGIEQYF. In nucleotides, the CDR3 is TGCGCCAGCAGCCACAAGACTAGCGGGGGAATTGAGCAGTACTTC.